This is a list of T cell receptor beta chains from one sample in a study of blood T cell repertoires in COVID-19. TCRdb's table, derived via immunoSEQ multiplex PCR, lists solely in-frame clones and lacks some. The sample holds about 150,000 clones, approximately 80% seen once. The sample was peripheral blood. Receptors were obtained from an older woman with acute or convalescent COVID-19. CDR3s include the opening cysteine and the closing phenylalanine or tryptophan. Each record gives: CDR3 DNA, CDR3 protein, V gene, D gene, J gene, clone size. The D gene is left open where the match is weak. Rows give clone size only sometimes, using once, few, many, or a class for an expanded clone.

CDR3nt: TGTGCCAGCAGTGAACAGGCTAGCAATCAGCCCCAGCATTTT
CDR3aa: CASSEQASNQPQHF
v_gene: TRBV6-1
d_gene: .
j_gene: TRBJ1-5
abundance: .

CDR3nt: TGCGCCAGCAGCCAGTTACAGGGGGCAGGACAGCCCCAGCATTTT
CDR3aa: CASSQLQGAGQPQHF
v_gene: TRBV4-1
d_gene: TRBD1
j_gene: TRBJ1-5
abundance: .

CDR3nt: TGTGCCAGCAGGCGACAGGGGCCGCCGGCGGAAAAACTGTTTTTT
CDR3aa: CASRRQGPPAEKLFF
v_gene: TRBV2
d_gene: TRBD1
j_gene: TRBJ1-4
abundance: .

CDR3nt: TGTGCTAGTGGTTTGCTCACAGGGAACGGCTACACCTTC
CDR3aa: CASGLLTGNGYTF
v_gene: TRBV12-5
d_gene: .
j_gene: TRBJ1-2
abundance: few

CDR3nt: TGTGCCAGCAGCCGGTGGACAGTAAATAATTCACCCCTCCACTTT
CDR3aa: CASSRWTVNNSPLHF
v_gene: TRBV5-5
d_gene: .
j_gene: TRBJ1-6
abundance: .

CDR3nt: TGTGCCAGCAGTTACGGGGGACTTAATTCACCCCTCCACTTT
CDR3aa: CASSYGGLNSPLHF
v_gene: TRBV6-5
d_gene: .
j_gene: TRBJ1-6
abundance: .

CDR3nt: TGTGCCAGCAGCCATCGGACAGGGAAGAGAACTCAGCCCCAGCATTTT
CDR3aa: CASSHRTGKRTQPQHF
v_gene: TRBV7-9
d_gene: TRBD1
j_gene: TRBJ1-5
abundance: .

CDR3nt: TGTGCCAGCAGCGTAGAAGGGACAGGCCCATCCTACGAGCAGTACTTC
CDR3aa: CASSVEGTGPSYEQYF
v_gene: TRBV9
d_gene: TRBD1
j_gene: TRBJ2-7
abundance: .

CDR3nt: TGCGCCAGCAGCCCCCGGGGGGACCAAGAGACCCAGTACTTC
CDR3aa: CASSPRGDQETQYF
v_gene: TRBV5-1
d_gene: TRBD2
j_gene: TRBJ2-5
abundance: .

CDR3nt: TGTGCCAGCAGCACACGCGGGGGTGCTGGAAACACCATATATTTT
CDR3aa: CASSTRGGAGNTIYF
v_gene: TRBV9
d_gene: .
j_gene: TRBJ1-3
abundance: .

CDR3nt: TGTGCCACCCAGGGGGGTGATCAGCCCCAGCATTTT
CDR3aa: CATQGGDQPQHF
v_gene: TRBV10-3
d_gene: TRBD1
j_gene: TRBJ1-5
abundance: .

CDR3nt: TGTGCCAGTAGTTCCTCCGGGACTAGCTCTGTACATGAGCAGTTCTTC
CDR3aa: CASSSSGTSSVHEQFF
v_gene: TRBV19
d_gene: TRBD2
j_gene: TRBJ2-1
abundance: .

CDR3nt: TGTGCCAGCAGCGTCGGGACAGGCGACGGAGAACTGTTTTTT
CDR3aa: CASSVGTGDGELFF
v_gene: TRBV9
d_gene: TRBD1
j_gene: TRBJ1-4
abundance: .

CDR3nt: TGTGCCAGTAGTGGACGGGACAGGGGGCATAAAACTGAAGCTTTCTTT
CDR3aa: CASSGRDRGHKTEAFF
v_gene: TRBV19
d_gene: TRBD1
j_gene: TRBJ1-1
abundance: .

CDR3nt: TGTGCCAGCTCACCACCGGCAGGGAATGGAAACACCATATATTTT
CDR3aa: CASSPPAGNGNTIYF
v_gene: TRBV18
d_gene: .
j_gene: TRBJ1-3
abundance: .

CDR3nt: TGCGCCAGCAGCGCCGGCACAGGGTACATGAACACTGAAGCTTTCTTT
CDR3aa: CASSAGTGYMNTEAFF
v_gene: TRBV5-1
d_gene: .
j_gene: TRBJ1-1
abundance: .